Below are 9 T cell receptor beta chains sequenced from a single sample in a study of radiotherapy plus CTLA-4 blockade in lung cancer. TCRdb's copy holds only in-frame clones and misses some; the assay was immunoSEQ multiplex PCR. The table has tens of thousands of clones, around 86% seen once. The sample in question was peripheral blood, obtained from a patient treated with radiotherapy plus ipilimumab. The receptors were gathered from a human donor with non-small cell lung cancer who had a partial response to radiotherapy plus ipilimumab.

J is TRBJ2-1 and V is TRBV15, with 12 bases identical to TRBD2. Germline V lookup: CDR1 LNHNV, CDR2 YYDKDF (reference sequence). The CDR3 runs 18 residues. J was trimmed by 0 bases and V by 2 bases; bases with no gene match: 5. CDR3 in DNA: TGTGCCACCAGCAGAACAGGGACTAGCGGGTACTCCTACAATGAGCAGTTCTTC. Protein product: CATSRTGTSGYSYNEQFF.

The chain recombines TRBV14 with TRBJ2-5; D ambiguous. Germline V gene sequence: CDR1 SGHDN, CDR2 FVKESK. V was pared by 4 bases and J by 5 bases, with 11 bases between. The CDR3 loop spans 13 amino acids. In DNA, the CDR3 is TGTGCCAGCAGCCTCCTGGGCGCGGAGACCCAGTACTTC. This codes for CASSLLGAETQYF.

V usage is TRBV18 and J usage is TRBJ1-5; no firm D call. Trimming left V 3 bases short and J 4 bases short, with 7 bases between. The CDR3 sequence is 13 residues long. CDR1 and CDR2 (germline): KGHSH, LQKENI. Written as DNA, the CDR3 is TGTGCCAGCTCACCGGAGTATAATCAGCCCCAGCATTTT. Its protein product is CASSPEYNQPQHF.

J is TRBJ2-7 and V is TRBV10-3; 11 bases map to TRBD2. This CDR3 region has 14 residues. Germline values: CDR1 ENHRY, CDR2 SYGVKD. V was pared by 5 bases and J by 4 bases, with 4 bases of the junction left unmatched. The CDR3 here is CAISTSGSPYEQYV. The CDR3 DNA reads TGTGCCATCAGTACTAGCGGGAGTCCGTACGAGCAGTACGTC.

This clone was counted between two and nine times. CDR3 nucleotide sequence: TGTGCCAGCAGATACGACAGGGAGCAGTACTTC. Protein: CASRYDREQYF. The genes are TRBV7-9 and TRBJ2-7; TRBD1 is a possible D gene (6 bases). The V end lost 6 bases, the J end lost 7 bases, and 10 bases lay between the germline ends. Per germline, CDR1 SEHNR and CDR2 FQNEAQ (reference sequence). The length of the CDR3 is 11 residues.

The rearrangement uses TRBV20-1 and TRBJ2-7; D possibly corresponds to TRBD2 (5 bases). The V end lost 5 bases, the J end lost 3 bases, and 5 bases lay between the germline ends. The germline CDR1 and CDR2 sequences are DFQATT and SNEGSKA (reference sequence). The CDR3 spans 10 residues. CDR3 in amino acids: CSAGSYEQYV. The CDR3 DNA reads TGCAGTGCTGGGAGCTACGAGCAGTACGTC.

The chain carries TRBV13 and TRBJ2-7, with 9 positions matching TRBD1. J lost 6 bases, V lost 5 bases, and 8 bases had no gene match. This CDR3 region has 14 residues. In germline, CDR1 is PRHDT, CDR2 FYEKMQ (reference sequence). CDR3 in amino acids: CASSHTGQGIEQYF. The CDR3 nucleotides are TGTGCCAGCAGCCACACGGGACAGGGAATCGAGCAGTACTTC.

This clone is a singleton in its sample. J is TRBJ2-3 and V is TRBV9, with 11 bases fitting TRBD2. The trim removed 0 bases at V and 4 bases at J, leaving 4 bases unmatched. This CDR3 comprises 16 residues. CDR1 is SGDLS, CDR2 YYNGEE, per germline. The CDR3 DNA reads as TGTGCCAGCAGCGTAGGCCTAGCGGGAGGCCCAGATACGCAGTATTTT. This codes for CASSVGLAGGPDTQYF. Full variable domain (rest looked up from reference TRBV9 and TRBJ2-3): DSGVTQTPKHLITATGQRVTLRCSPRSGDLSVYWYQQSLDQGLQFLIQYYNGEERAKGNILERFSAQQFPDLHSELNLSSLELGDSALYFCASSVGLAGGPDTQYFGPGTRLTVL.

This sequence joins TRBV7-9 and TRBJ1-5; D uncertain. V was cut by 1 base and J by 0 bases, with 13 bases left in between. Germline values: CDR1 SEHNR, CDR2 FQNEAQ (reference sequence). This CDR3 region has 17 residues. CDR3: CASSLVRPGYSNQPQHF. As DNA, the CDR3 is TGTGCCAGCAGCTTAGTACGTCCGGGATATAGCAATCAGCCCCAGCATTTT.